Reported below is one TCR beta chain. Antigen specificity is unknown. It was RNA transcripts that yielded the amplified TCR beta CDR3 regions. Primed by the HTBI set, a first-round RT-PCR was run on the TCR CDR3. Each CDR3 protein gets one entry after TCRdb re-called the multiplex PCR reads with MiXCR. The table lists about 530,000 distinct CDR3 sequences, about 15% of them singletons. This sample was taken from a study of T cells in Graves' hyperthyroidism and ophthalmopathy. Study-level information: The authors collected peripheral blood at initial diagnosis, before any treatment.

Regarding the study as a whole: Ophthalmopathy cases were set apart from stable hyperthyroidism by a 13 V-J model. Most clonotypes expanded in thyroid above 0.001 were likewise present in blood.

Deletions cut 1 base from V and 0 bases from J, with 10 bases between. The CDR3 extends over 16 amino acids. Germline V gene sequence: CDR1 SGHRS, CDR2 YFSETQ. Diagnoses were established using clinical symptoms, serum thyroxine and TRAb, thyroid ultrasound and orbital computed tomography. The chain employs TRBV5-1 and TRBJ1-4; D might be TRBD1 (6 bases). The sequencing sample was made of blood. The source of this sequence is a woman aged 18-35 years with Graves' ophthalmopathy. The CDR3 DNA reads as TGCGCCAGCAGCTTGACGGGACAAACAACTAATGAAAAACTGTTTTTT. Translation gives CASSLTGQTTNEKLFF.